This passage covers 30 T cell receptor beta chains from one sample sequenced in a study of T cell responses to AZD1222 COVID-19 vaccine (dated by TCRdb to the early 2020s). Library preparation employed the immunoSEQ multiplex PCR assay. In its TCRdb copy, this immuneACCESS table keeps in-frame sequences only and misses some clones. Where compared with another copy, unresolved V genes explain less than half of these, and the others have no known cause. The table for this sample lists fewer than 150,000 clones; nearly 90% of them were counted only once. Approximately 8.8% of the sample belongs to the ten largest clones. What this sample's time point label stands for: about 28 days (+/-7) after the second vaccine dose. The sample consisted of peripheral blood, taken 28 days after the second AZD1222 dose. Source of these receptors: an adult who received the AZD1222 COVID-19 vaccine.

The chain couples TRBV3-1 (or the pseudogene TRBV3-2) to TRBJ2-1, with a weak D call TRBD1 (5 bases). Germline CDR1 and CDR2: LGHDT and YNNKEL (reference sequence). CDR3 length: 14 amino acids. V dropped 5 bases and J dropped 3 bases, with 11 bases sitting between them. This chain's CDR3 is CASSSTQGYNEQFF. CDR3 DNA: TGTGCCAGCAGCTCTACCCAGGGCTACAATGAGCAGTTCTTC.

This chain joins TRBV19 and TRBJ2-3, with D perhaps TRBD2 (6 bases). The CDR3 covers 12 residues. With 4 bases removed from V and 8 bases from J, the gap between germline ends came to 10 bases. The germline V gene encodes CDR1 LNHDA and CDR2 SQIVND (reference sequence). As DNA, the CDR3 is TGTGCCAGTAGTAGGGACTTTTTTACGCAGTATTTT. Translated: CASSRDFFTQYF. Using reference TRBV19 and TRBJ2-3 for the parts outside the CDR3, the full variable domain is DGGITQSPKYLFRKEGQNVTLSCEQNLNHDAMYWYRQDPGQGLRLIYYSQIVNDFQKGDIAEGYSVSREKKESFPLTVTSAQKNPTAFYLCASSRDFFTQYFGPGTRLTVL.

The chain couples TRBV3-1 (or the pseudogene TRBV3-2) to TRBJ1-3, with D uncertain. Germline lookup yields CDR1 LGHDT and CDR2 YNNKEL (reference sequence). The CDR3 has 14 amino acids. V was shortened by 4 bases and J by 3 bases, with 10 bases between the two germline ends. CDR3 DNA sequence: TGTGCCAGCAGCCGCCAAGAGAGTGGAAACACCATATATTTT. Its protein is CASSRQESGNTIYF.

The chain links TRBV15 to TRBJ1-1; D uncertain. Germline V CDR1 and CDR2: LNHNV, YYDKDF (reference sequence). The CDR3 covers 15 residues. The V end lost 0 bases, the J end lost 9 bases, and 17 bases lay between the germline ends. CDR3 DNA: TGTGCCACCAGCAGAGATTTGGCACAAGGAGGGAAAGCTTTCTTT. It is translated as CATSRDLAQGGKAFF.

CDR3 nucleotide sequence: TGTGCCAGCAGTGAATTGGGGGAGTTGAGTTTGCAGTTCTTC. It encodes CASSELGELSLQFF. The rearrangement links TRBV6-1 to TRBJ2-1; D possibly uses TRBD1 or TRBD2 (5 bases each). CDR1 is MNHNS, CDR2 SASEGT, per germline. V lost 2 bases to trimming and J lost 12 bases, with 17 bases between them. The CDR3 totals 14 residues.

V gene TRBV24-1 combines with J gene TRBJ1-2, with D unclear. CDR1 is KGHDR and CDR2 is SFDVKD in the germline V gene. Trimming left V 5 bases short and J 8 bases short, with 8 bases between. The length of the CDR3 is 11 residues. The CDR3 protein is CATSGAPGYTF. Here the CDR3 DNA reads TGTGCCACCAGTGGCGCCCCGGGCTACACCTTC.

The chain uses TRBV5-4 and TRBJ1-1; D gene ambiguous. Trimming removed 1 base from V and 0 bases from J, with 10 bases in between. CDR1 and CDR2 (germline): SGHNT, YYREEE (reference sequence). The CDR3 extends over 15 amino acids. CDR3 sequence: CASSLHSNMNTEAFF. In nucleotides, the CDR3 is TGTGCCAGCAGCTTGCACAGTAACATGAACACTGAAGCTTTCTTT. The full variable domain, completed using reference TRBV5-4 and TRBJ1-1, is ETGVTQSPTHLIKTRGQQVTLRCSSQSGHNTVSWYQQALGQGPQFIFQYYREEENGRGNFPPRFSGLQFPNYSSELNVNALELDDSALYLCASSLHSNMNTEAFFGQGTRLTVV.

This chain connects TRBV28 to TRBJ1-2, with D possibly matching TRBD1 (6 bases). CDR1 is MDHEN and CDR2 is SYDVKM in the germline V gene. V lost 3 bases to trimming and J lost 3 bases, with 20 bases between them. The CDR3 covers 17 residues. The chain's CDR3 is CASSFVGGGVFYYGYTF. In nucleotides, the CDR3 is TGTGCCAGCAGTTTCGTTGGAGGGGGGGTCTTTTACTATGGCTACACCTTC.

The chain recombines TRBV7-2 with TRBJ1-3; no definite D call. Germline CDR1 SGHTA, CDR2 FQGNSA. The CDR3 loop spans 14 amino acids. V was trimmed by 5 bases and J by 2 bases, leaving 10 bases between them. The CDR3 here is CASSVTATGNTIYF. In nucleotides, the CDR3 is TGTGCCAGCAGCGTTACGGCCACTGGAAACACCATATATTTT.

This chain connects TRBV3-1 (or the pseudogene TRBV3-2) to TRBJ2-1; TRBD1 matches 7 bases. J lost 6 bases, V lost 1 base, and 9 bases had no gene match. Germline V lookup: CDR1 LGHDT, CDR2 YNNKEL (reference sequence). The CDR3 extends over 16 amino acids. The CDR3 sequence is CASSQGFRGGANEQFF. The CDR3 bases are TGTGCCAGCAGCCAAGGGTTTCGAGGGGGCGCCAATGAGCAGTTCTTC.

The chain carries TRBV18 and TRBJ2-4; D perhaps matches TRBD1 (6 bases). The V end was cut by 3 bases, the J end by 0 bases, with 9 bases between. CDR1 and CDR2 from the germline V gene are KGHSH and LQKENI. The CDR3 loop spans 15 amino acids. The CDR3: CASSPPGEAKNIQYF. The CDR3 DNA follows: TGTGCCAGCTCACCGCCAGGGGAAGCCAAAAACATTCAGTACTTC.

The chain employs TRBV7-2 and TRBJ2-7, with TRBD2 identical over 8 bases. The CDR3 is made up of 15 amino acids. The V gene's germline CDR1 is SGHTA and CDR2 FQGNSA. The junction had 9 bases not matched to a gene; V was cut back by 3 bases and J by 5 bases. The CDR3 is CASSFPVSGTDEQYF. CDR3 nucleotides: TGTGCCAGCAGCTTCCCAGTTAGCGGGACCGACGAGCAGTACTTC.

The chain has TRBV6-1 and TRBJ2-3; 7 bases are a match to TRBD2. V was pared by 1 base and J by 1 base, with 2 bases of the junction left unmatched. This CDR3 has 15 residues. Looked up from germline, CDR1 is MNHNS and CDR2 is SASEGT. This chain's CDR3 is CASSEVLAGTDTQYF. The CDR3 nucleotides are TGTGCCAGCAGTGAAGTCCTAGCGGGCACAGATACGCAGTATTTT.

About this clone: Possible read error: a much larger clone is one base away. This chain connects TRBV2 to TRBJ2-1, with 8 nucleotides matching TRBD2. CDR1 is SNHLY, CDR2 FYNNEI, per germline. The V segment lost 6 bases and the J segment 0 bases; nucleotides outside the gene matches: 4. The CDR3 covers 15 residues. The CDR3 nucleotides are TGTGCCAGCAGCGCCGGGACTAGCTCCTACAATGAGCAGTTCTTC. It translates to CASSAGTSSYNEQFF.

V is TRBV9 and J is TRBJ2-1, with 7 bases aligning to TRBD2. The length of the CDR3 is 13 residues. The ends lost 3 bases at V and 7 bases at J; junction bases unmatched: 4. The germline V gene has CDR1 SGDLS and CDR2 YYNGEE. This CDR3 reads CASSEMGGNEQFF. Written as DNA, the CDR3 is TGTGCCAGCAGCGAGATGGGAGGGAATGAGCAGTTCTTC.

CDR3: CASSYSPTDSPLHF. CDR3 in DNA: TGTGCCAGCAGTTACTCGCCGACAGATTCACCCCTCCACTTT. The chain uses TRBV6-5 and TRBJ1-6; perhaps TRBD1 as D (5 bases). The CDR3 contains 14 residues. V lost 0 bases to trimming and J lost 8 bases, with 8 bases between them. Per the germline V gene, CDR1 is MNHEY and CDR2 is SVGAGI.

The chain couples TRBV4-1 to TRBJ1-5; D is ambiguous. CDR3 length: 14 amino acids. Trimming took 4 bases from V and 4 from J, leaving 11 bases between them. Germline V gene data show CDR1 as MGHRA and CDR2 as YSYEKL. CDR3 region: CASSLLEENQPQHF. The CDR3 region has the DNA TGCGCCAGCAGCCTGCTCGAGGAAAATCAGCCCCAGCATTTT.

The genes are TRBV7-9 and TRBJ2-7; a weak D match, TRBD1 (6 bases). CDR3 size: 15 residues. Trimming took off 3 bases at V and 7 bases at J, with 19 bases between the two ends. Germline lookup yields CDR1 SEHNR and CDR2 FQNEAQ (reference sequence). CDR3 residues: CASSLSGQLLGEQYF. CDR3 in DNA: TGTGCCAGCAGCTTGAGCGGACAGCTTCTTGGAGAGCAGTACTTC.

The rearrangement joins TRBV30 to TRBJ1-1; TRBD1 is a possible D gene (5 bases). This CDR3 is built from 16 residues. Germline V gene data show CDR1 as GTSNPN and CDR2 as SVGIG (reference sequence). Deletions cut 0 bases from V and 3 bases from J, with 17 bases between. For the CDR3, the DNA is TGTGCCTGGAGTGTACGGGGGGTTTTCACGGACACTGAAGCTTTCTTT. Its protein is CAWSVRGVFTDTEAFF.

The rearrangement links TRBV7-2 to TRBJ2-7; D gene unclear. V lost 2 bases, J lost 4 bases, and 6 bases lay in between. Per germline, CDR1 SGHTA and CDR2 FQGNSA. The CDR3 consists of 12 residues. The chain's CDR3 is CASSLRPYEQYF. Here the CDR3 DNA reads TGTGCCAGCAGCTTACGCCCGTACGAGCAGTACTTC.

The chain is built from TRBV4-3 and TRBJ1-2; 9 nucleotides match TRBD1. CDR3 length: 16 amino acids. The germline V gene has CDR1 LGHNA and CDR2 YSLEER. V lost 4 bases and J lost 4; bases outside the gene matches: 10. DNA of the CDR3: TGCGCCAGCAGCCCCTTCCGGACAGGGGTAATCTATGGCTACACCTTC. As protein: CASSPFRTGVIYGYTF.

The CDR3 protein is CASSQDGQRSSYEQYF. Written as DNA, the CDR3 is TGCGCCAGCAGCCAAGATGGGCAGCGGAGCTCCTACGAGCAGTACTTC. This chain joins TRBV4-1 and TRBJ2-7; D perhaps matches TRBD2 (5 bases). There are 16 residues in the CDR3. CDR1 is MGHRA and CDR2 is YSYEKL in the germline V gene. V was cut by 0 bases and J by 0 bases, with 12 bases left in between.

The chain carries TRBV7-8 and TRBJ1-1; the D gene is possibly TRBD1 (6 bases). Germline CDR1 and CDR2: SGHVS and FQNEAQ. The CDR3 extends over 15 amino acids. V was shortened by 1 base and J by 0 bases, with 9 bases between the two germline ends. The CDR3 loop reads CASSLVGQMNTEAFF. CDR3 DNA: TGTGCCAGCAGCTTAGTAGGACAGATGAACACTGAAGCTTTCTTT.

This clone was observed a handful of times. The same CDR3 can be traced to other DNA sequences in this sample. The CDR3 is CASSVGMNTEAFF. The CDR3, as DNA: TGTGCCAGCAGCGTAGGTATGAACACTGAAGCTTTCTTT. This chain links TRBV9 with TRBJ1-1; D unclear. Germline CDR1 and CDR2: SGDLS and YYNGEE. The CDR3 is 13 amino acids. V lost 0 bases to trimming and J lost 0 bases, with 3 bases between them.

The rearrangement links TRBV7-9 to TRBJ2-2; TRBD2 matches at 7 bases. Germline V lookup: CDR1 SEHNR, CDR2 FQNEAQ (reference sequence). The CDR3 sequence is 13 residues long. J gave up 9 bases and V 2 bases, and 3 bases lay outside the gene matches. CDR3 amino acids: CASSLSTSRELFF. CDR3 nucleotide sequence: TGTGCCAGCAGCTTATCGACTAGCCGGGAGCTGTTTTTT.

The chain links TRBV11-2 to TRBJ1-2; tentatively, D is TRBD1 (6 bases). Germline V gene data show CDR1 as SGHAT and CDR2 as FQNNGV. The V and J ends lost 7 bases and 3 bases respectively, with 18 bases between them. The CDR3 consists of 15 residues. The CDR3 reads CASTRLQGQDYGYTF. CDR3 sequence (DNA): TGTGCCAGCACCAGACTACAGGGTCAGGACTATGGCTACACCTTC.

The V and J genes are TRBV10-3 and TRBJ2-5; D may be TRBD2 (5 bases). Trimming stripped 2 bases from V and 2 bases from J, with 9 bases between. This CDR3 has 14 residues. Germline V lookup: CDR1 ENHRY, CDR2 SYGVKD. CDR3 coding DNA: TGTGCCATCAGTGAGGGTCGGGGTCAAGAGACCCAGTACTTC. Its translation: CAISEGRGQETQYF.

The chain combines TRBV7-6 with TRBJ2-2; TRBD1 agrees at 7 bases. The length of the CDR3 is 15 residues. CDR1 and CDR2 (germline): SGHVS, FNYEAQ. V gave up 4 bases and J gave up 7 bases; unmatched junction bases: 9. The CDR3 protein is CASSSLQGPIGELFF. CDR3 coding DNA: TGTGCCAGCAGCTCCCTACAGGGGCCCATCGGGGAGCTGTTTTTT.

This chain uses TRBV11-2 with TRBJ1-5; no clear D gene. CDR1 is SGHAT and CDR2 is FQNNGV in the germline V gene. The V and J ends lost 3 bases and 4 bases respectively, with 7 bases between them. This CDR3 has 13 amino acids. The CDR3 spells CASSFGQNQPQHF. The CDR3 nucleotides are TGTGCCAGCAGCTTCGGGCAGAATCAGCCCCAGCATTTT.

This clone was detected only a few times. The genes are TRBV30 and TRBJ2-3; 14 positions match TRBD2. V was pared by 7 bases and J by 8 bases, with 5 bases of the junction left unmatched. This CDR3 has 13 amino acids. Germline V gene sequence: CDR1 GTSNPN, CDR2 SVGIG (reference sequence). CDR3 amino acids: CAFSGTSGSTQYF. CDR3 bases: TGTGCCTTCTCCGGGACTAGCGGGAGTACGCAGTATTTT.